These 14 T cell receptor beta chains originate from one sample sequenced in a study of blood T cell repertoires in COVID-19. Repertoires were generated with immunoSEQ multiplex PCR, while TCRdb's copy carries only in-frame clones and drops some. The table has about 110,000 clones, about three quarters seen once. The sample was peripheral blood. These receptors were collected from a man between 65 and 79 years old with acute or convalescent COVID-19.

The rearrangement joins TRBV12-3 or TRBV12-4 to TRBJ2-1; 8 positions agree with TRBD2. V dropped 3 bases and J dropped 6; count of bases not matched to a gene: 1. The CDR3 consists of 13 residues. For the CDR3, the DNA is TGTGCCAGCAGTTTGGGGACTAGCAATGAGCAGTTCTTC. It is translated as CASSLGTSNEQFF.

This chain joins TRBV7-9 and TRBJ1-2; D uncertain. This CDR3 has 12 residues. Germline V gene data show CDR1 as SEHNR and CDR2 as FQNEAQ (reference sequence). Trimming left V 2 bases short and J 8 bases short, with 9 bases between. In DNA, the CDR3 is TGTGCCAGCAGCTTACGGGGTGACGGCTACACCTTC. Amino acid sequence: CASSLRGDGYTF. Filled out from reference TRBV7-9 and TRBJ1-2, the complete variable domain reads DTGVSQNPRHKITKRGQNVTFRCDPISEHNRLYWYRQTLGQGPEFLTYFQNEAQLEKSRLLSDRFSAERPKGSFSTLEIQRTEQGDSAMYLCASSLRGDGYTFGSGTRLTVV.

Concerning this clone itself: Other DNA sequences in this specimen translate into the identical CDR3. The chain carries TRBV5-1 and TRBJ1-6, with TRBD1 matching over 8 bases. CDR1 is SGHRS, CDR2 YFSETQ, per germline. This CDR3 region has 15 residues. The V segment lost 4 bases and the J segment 5 bases; nucleotides outside the gene matches: 5. The CDR3 bases are TGCGCCAGCAGCACAGGGGGGGGCAATAATTCACCCCTCCACTTT. Its protein product is CASSTGGGNNSPLHF.

This clone is a singleton in its sample. The chain couples TRBV7-2 to TRBJ2-7; 7 nucleotides line up with TRBD1. The CDR3 consists of 14 residues. Germline values: CDR1 SGHTA, CDR2 FQGNSA. Trimming at V came to 5 bases and at J to 3 bases, leaving 7 bases not matched to a gene. The CDR3 coding sequence is TGTGCCAGCAGCCCCGGACAGGCCTTCTACGAGCAGTACTTC. This sequence encodes CASSPGQAFYEQYF.

V is TRBV7-3 and J is TRBJ2-1; TRBD1 agrees at 9 bases. The J segment lost 3 bases and the V segment lost 4 bases, leaving 7 bases of the junction unmatched. This CDR3 spans 16 amino acids. Per the germline V gene, CDR1 is SGHTA and CDR2 is FQGTGA. CDR3 nucleotides: TGTGCCAGCAGCTCCATCGGGACAGGGTACTACAATGAGCAGTTCTTC. Protein product: CASSSIGTGYYNEQFF.

The CDR3 DNA reads TGTGCCAGCAGCTGGCCAGGTGGCAAAGCCCTCCACTTT. It specifies CASSWPGGKALHF. The chain joins TRBV7-2 to TRBJ1-6; D is uncertain. V lost 4 bases to trimming and J lost 14 bases, with 15 bases between them. There are 13 residues in the CDR3. Germline V gene lookup returns CDR1 SGHTA and CDR2 FQGNSA.

V usage is TRBV10-1 and J usage is TRBJ2-2; 10 bases are shared with TRBD1. The germline V gene has CDR1 WNHNN and CDR2 SYGVQD (reference sequence). After removal of 6 bases from V and 5 bases from J, the junction contained 9 bases not matched to a gene. The CDR3 has 16 amino acids. The CDR3 spells CASSRGRQGATGELFF. The DNA for the CDR3 is TGCGCCAGCAGCAGGGGCAGACAGGGGGCTACCGGGGAGCTGTTTTTT.

The gene calls are TRBV19 and TRBJ1-1; D perhaps matches TRBD1 (6 bases). Germline V CDR1 and CDR2: LNHDA, SQIVND (reference sequence). The CDR3 has 13 residues. V was shortened by 5 bases and J by 2 bases, with 9 bases between the two germline ends. In nucleotides, the CDR3 is TGTGCCAGTAGTTACAGGGTTAACACTGAAGCTTTCTTT. Translating gives CASSYRVNTEAFF.

The chain recombines TRBV3-1 (or the pseudogene TRBV3-2) with TRBJ2-5; D remains ambiguous. The germline V gene has CDR1 LGHDT and CDR2 YNNKEL (reference sequence). The CDR3 covers 12 residues. V lost 0 bases and J 6 bases, leaving 5 bases between the germline ends. DNA for the CDR3: TGTGCCAGCAGCCAAGAGGAGAAGACCCAGTACTTC. It translates to CASSQEEKTQYF.

The chain is built from TRBV5-1 and TRBJ2-1; 9 bases map to TRBD1. The CDR3 has 15 amino acids. V lost 3 bases to trimming and J lost 5 bases; unmatched junction nucleotides: 6. The V gene's germline CDR1 is SGHRS and CDR2 YFSETQ. In nucleotides, the CDR3 is TGCGCCAGCAGCTATCTACAGGGGGCCCACAATGAGCAGTTCTTC. Protein product: CASSYLQGAHNEQFF.

The gene calls are TRBV3-1 (or the pseudogene TRBV3-2) and TRBJ2-1, with TRBD2 matching 8 bases. The V gene's germline CDR1 is LGHDT and CDR2 YNNKEL (reference sequence). The CDR3 is 16 residues long. The V and J ends lost 4 bases and 0 bases, in that order; junction bases with no gene match: 5. The CDR3 is CASSRTGGGSYNEQFF. CDR3 nucleotides: TGTGCCAGCAGCCGCACCGGGGGGGGCTCCTACAATGAGCAGTTCTTC.

This chain uses TRBV19 with TRBJ2-1; weak D call: TRBD2 (6 bases). Trimming shortened V by 7 bases and J by 1 base, and 8 bases separated the two germline ends. There are 13 residues in the CDR3. Germline CDR1 LNHDA, CDR2 SQIVND (reference sequence). This CDR3 is CASTGLSYNEQFF. The CDR3 DNA reads TGTGCCAGTACGGGACTTTCCTACAATGAGCAGTTCTTC.

The chain has TRBV7-3 and TRBJ1-5; 8 nucleotides line up with TRBD1. CDR3 length: 17 amino acids. Germline CDR1 and CDR2: SGHTA and FQGTGA. The ends lost 1 base at V and 7 bases at J; junction bases unmatched: 12. As DNA, the CDR3 is TGTGCCAGCAGCTTAATACAGGGGGAGGGTTTTTGCCAGCCCCAGCATTTT. It yields the protein CASSLIQGEGFCQPQHF.

The rearrangement joins TRBV18 to TRBJ2-3; 7 positions agree with TRBD2. J lost 0 bases, V lost 4 bases, and 4 bases had no gene match. This CDR3 is built from 15 residues. Germline loops: CDR1 KGHSH, CDR2 LQKENI. The CDR3, as DNA: TGTGCCAGCTCACTGATGACTAGCAGCACAGATACGCAGTATTTT. It is translated as CASSLMTSSTDTQYF. The variable domain in full, completed from reference TRBV18 and TRBJ2-3, reads NAGVMQNPRHLVRRRGQEARLRCSPMKGHSHVYWYRQLPEEGLKFMVYLQKENIIDESGMPKERFSAEFPKEGPSILRIQQVVRGDSAAYFCASSLMTSSTDTQYFGPGTRLTVL.